These 4 T cell receptor beta chains came from one sample sequenced in a study of T-cell reconstitution after alpha-beta-depleted transplantation in children. A TCRbeta library incorporating unique molecular identifiers was prepared. TCRdb passed the PCR reads through MiXCR, listing each CDR3 protein once. This repertoire shows some 520,000 distinct CDR3 sequences, around a third found once; its top ten account for 2% to 3%. This specimen consisted of PBMCs from the stem cell graft donor, obtained from the stem cell graft. The receptors come from a human donor who donated a stem cell graft to a child with aplastic anemia.

As to this clonotype: Germline and junction disagree at one end, which may indicate a read error. The V call is TRBV3-1, the J call TRBJ1-4, with D perhaps matching TRBD1 (5 bases). CDR1 and CDR2 from the germline V gene are LGHDT and YNNKEL (reference sequence). The CDR3 runs 14 residues. The CDR3 loop reads CATSQDVGDEKLFF. The CDR3 bases are TGTGCCACCAGCCAAGATGTGGGGGATGAAAAACTGTTTTTT.

The genes are TRBV14 and TRBJ2-1; D gene unclear. V was pared by 1 base and J by 11 bases, with 9 bases between. Germline V lookup: CDR1 SGHDN, CDR2 FVKESK. The CDR3 consists of 12 residues. CDR3 loop: CASSQVWPQQFF. In nucleotides, the CDR3 is TGTGCCAGCAGCCAAGTCTGGCCGCAGCAGTTCTTC.

V gene TRBV5-6 combines with J gene TRBJ2-3; D is perhaps TRBD2 (6 bases). Trimming left V 0 bases short and J 2 bases short, with 16 bases between. Germline CDR1 is SGHDT and CDR2 is YYEEEE. This CDR3 comprises 17 residues. The CDR3, as DNA: TGTGCCAGCAGCTTGGCCGTAGGAGGGGCAGTCACAGATACGCAGTATTTT. This gives the protein CASSLAVGGAVTDTQYF.

This clonotype was counted only a few times. The V call is TRBV6-6, the J call TRBJ2-5; D unresolved. The V end was cut by 2 bases, the J end by 5 bases, with 9 bases between. There are 13 residues in the CDR3. Germline V gives CDR1 MNHNY, CDR2 SVGAGI (reference sequence). For the CDR3, the DNA is TGTGCCAGCAGTTACGTAGGAAGGGAGACCCAGTACTTC. The encoded protein is CASSYVGRETQYF.